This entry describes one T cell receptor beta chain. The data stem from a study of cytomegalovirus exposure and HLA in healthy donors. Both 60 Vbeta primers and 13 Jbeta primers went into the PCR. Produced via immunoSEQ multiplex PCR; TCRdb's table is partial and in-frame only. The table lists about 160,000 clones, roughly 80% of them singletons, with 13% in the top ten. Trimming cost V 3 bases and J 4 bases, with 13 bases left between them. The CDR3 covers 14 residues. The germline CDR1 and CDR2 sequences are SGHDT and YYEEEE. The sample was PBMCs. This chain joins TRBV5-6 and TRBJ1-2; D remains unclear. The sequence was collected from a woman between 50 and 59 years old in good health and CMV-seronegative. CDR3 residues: CASSSLTTPYGYTF. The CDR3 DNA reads TGTGCCAGCAGCTCATTGACAACCCCCTATGGCTACACCTTC.